In its sample, the clone carrying this T cell receptor (beta chain) was seen a few times. The sample belongs to a study of T cell repertoires in cytomegalovirus infection. TCRdb itself ran the reads through MiXCR, one entry per CDR3 protein. The sample lists hundreds of thousands of distinct CDR3 sequences, around 9.1% occurring once. The source is a human donor in good health (CMV status not recorded). Some clones in this sample may be carry-over from other donors' samples. Source material: PBMCs.

The CDR3 DNA reads as TGTGCCATCAGCGATAGCTCCTACGAGCAGTACTTC. Amino acid sequence: CAISDSSYEQYF. J is TRBJ2-7 and V is TRBV10-3, with D uncertain. The germline V gene has CDR1 ENHRY and CDR2 SYGVKD. V was clipped by 6 bases and J by 0 bases, with 6 bases between them. This CDR3 region has 12 residues.